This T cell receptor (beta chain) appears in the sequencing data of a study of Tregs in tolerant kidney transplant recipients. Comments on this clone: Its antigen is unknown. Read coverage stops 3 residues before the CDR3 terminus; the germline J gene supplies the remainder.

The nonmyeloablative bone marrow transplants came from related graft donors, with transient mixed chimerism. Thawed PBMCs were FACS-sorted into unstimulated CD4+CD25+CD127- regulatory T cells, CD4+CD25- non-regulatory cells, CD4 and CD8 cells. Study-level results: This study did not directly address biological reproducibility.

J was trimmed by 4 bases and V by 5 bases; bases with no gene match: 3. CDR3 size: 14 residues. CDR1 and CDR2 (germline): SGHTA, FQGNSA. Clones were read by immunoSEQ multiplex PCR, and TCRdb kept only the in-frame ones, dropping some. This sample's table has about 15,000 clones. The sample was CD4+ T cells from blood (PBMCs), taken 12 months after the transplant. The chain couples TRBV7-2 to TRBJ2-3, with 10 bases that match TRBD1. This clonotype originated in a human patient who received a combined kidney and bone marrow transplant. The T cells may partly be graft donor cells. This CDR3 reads CASSPGQGADTQYF. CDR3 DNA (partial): TGTGCCAGCAGCCCCGGACAGGGGGCAGATACG.